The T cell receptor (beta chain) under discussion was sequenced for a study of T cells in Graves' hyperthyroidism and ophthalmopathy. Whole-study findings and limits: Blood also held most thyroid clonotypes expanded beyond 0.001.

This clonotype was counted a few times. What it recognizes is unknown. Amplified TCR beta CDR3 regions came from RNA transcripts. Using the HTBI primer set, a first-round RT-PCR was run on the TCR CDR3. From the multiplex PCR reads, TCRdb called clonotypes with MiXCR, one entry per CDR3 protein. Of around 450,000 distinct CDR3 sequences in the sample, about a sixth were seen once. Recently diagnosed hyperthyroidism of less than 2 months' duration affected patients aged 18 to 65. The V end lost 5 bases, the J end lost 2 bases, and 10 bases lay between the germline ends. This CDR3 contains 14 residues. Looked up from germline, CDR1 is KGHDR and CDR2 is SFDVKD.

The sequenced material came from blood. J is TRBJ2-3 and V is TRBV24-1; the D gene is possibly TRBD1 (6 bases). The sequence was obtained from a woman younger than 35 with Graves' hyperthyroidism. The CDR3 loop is CATSVAGVTDTQYF. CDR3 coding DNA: TGTGCCACCAGTGTCGCAGGGGTCACAGATACGCAGTATTTT.